This TCR beta chain emerged from a study of T cell repertoires in cytomegalovirus infection. Regarding the study as a whole: The study identified carriers of CMV plus the relevant HLA from cumulative public TCR beta family frequency.

Germline CDR1 LNHDA, CDR2 SQIVND (reference sequence). Trimming shortened V by 3 bases and J by 7 bases, and 12 bases separated the two germline ends. The CDR3 sequence is 14 residues long. TCRdb reprocessed the reads with MiXCR, giving one entry per CDR3 protein. The sample lists about 480,000 distinct CDR3 sequences, around 35% occurring once. This clonotype was detected a few times. The antigen is undetermined. This sequence was found in a human donor in good health (CMV status not recorded). Some clones in this sample may be carry-over from other donors' samples. This chain uses TRBV19 with TRBJ1-4; D might be TRBD1 (6 bases). Specimen: cultured PBMCs, collected from culture after CMV antigen stimulation. The CDR3 region is CASSILGASEKLFF. Here the CDR3 DNA reads TGTGCCAGTAGTATTCTGGGGGCGAGTGAAAAACTGTTTTTT.